This T cell receptor (beta chain) was sequenced during a study of post-analysis software for immune sequencing data. Study summary: Patients had relapsing-remitting, secondary progressive or progressive-relapsing multiple sclerosis; some lacked subtype. Study results and caveats: With TRBV5-6, TRBV5-1 and TRBV20-1 included, roughly five TRBV segments were more frequent in patients than in controls. A significant reduction in normalized Chao1 diversity was observed in multiple sclerosis patients versus controls. By F measure, strong co-clustering occurred among samples prepared in the same batch.

TCR beta libraries were prepared from cDNA with unique molecular identifiers. Roughly 500,000 cDNA molecules were obtained per 1 to 10 million input T cells. TCRdb analysed the PCR reads with MiXCR anew, one entry per CDR3 protein. The sample lists some 700,000 distinct CDR3 sequences; approximately 60% were seen once. This CDR3 contains 13 residues. The germline V gene encodes CDR1 LNHNV and CDR2 YYDKDF (reference sequence). V was pared by 5 bases and J by 2 bases, with 9 bases between. The sample holds a few counts of this clonotype. Its antigen is undetermined. The sequencing sample was made of blood. The TCR originated in a girl aged 2-10 years with multiple sclerosis. The chain joins TRBV15 to TRBJ1-1; D gene uncertain. CDR3 protein: CATSFIPNTEAFF. The CDR3 DNA follows: TGTGCCACCAGCTTCATCCCTAACACTGAAGCTTTCTTT.